The 19 T cell receptor beta chains below all came from one sample that was sequenced in a study of cytomegalovirus exposure and HLA in healthy donors (TCRdb year 2017). Library preparation was by the immunoSEQ multiplex PCR assay. For the multiplex PCR, a mixture combining 60 forward primers for TCR Vbeta segments and 13 reverse primers for TCR Jbeta segments was used. Here the immuneACCESS table is served through TCRdb, limited to in-frame sequences with V and J called. Missing clones are a known gap in these copies; in checked studies unresolved V genes cover under half, and the rest lacks a known reason. The sample data list around 130,000 clones, and 65% to 85% of these were observed just once. Of the sample, roughly 1.2% falls within the top ten clones. Sequenced material: PBMCs. These receptors were taken from a boy between 5 and 17 years old in good health and CMV-seronegative.

The chain is built from TRBV11-3 and TRBJ2-3, with TRBD2 as a possible D gene (6 bases). V dropped 1 base and J dropped 2 bases, with 13 bases sitting between them. The CDR3 has 16 amino acids. The germline V gene encodes CDR1 SGHNT and CDR2 YENEEA. Here the CDR3 DNA reads TGTGCCAGCAGCTTAGGATCGGCGGGAACCACAGATACGCAGTATTTT. This translates into CASSLGSAGTTDTQYF.

This chain uses TRBV7-6 with TRBJ2-7; 8 bases match TRBD2. CDR3 length equals 15 residues. J lost 4 bases, V lost 5 bases, and 10 bases had no gene match. Germline V gene data show CDR1 as SGHVS and CDR2 as FNYEAQ. Here the CDR3 DNA reads TGTGCCAGCAGCGTACTAGCGGAAGGAAGGTACGAGCAGTACTTC. Translating it yields CASSVLAEGRYEQYF.

The table lists this clone with a few counts. The chain combines TRBV30 with TRBJ1-1; a possible D gene is TRBD1 (5 bases). The CDR3 spans 14 residues. V was trimmed by 2 bases and J by 3 bases, leaving 13 bases between them. CDR1 and CDR2 (germline): GTSNPN, SVGIG (reference sequence). The CDR3 here is CAWSIRTIHTEAFF. CDR3 sequence (DNA): TGTGCCTGGAGTATTAGGACAATTCACACTGAAGCTTTCTTT.

The chain recombines TRBV7-6 with TRBJ2-5; 10 positions match TRBD2. The CDR3 totals 16 residues. V trimming: 6 bases; J trimming: 2 bases; junction bases outside the gene matches: 9. CDR1 and CDR2 (germline): SGHVS, FNYEAQ. For the CDR3, the DNA is TGTGCCAGCAGTCCAGGACTAGCGGCCCGACAAGAGACCCAGTACTTC. This codes for CASSPGLAARQETQYF.

The rearrangement uses TRBV6-5 and TRBJ2-1, with D perhaps matching TRBD2 (5 bases). Trimming removed 6 bases at V and 7 bases at J, with 16 bases between. This CDR3 has 14 residues. In germline, CDR1 is MNHEY, CDR2 SVGAGI. In DNA form, the CDR3 reads TGTGCCAGCAGAAAAACCGGGATCGTGAATGAGCAGTTCTTC. This sequence encodes CASRKTGIVNEQFF.

The chain recombines TRBV11-2 with TRBJ2-1; 9 bases line up with TRBD2. J gave up 1 base and V 3 bases, and 1 base lay outside the gene matches. The CDR3 runs to 15 residues. Germline V gene lookup returns CDR1 SGHAT and CDR2 FQNNGV. This chain's CDR3 is CASSFSGRSYNEQFF. CDR3 DNA: TGTGCCAGCAGCTTCAGCGGGAGGTCCTACAATGAGCAGTTCTTC.

The rearrangement uses TRBV5-1 and TRBJ2-1, with 12 bases matching TRBD2. The CDR3 has 18 amino acids. Germline values: CDR1 SGHRS, CDR2 YFSETQ. V was pared by 0 bases and J by 2 bases, with 6 bases of the junction left unmatched. DNA for the CDR3: TGCGCCAGCAGCTTGGCTAGCGGGAGGGCCAGAACCTACAATGAGCAGTTCTTC. Its translation: CASSLASGRARTYNEQFF.

The rearrangement joins TRBV6-5 to TRBJ1-2; D is possibly TRBD1 (6 bases). This CDR3 is 11 amino acids long. Trimming removed 7 bases at V and 5 bases at J, with 8 bases between. The germline V gene encodes CDR1 MNHEY and CDR2 SVGAGI. CDR3 bases: TGTGCCAGCAAGGGGGTTTATGGCTACACCTTC. Protein product: CASKGVYGYTF.

In DNA form, the CDR3 reads TGTGCCAGCAGCCCGATGGGGGGGGACACCGGGGAGCTGTTTTTT. This encodes CASSPMGGDTGELFF. The chain carries TRBV6-5 and TRBJ2-2, with 7 nucleotides matching TRBD2. V shed 6 bases, J shed 3 bases, and the junction held 7 bases outside the gene matches. Germline V gene lookup returns CDR1 MNHEY and CDR2 SVGAGI. CDR3 length: 15 residues.

The table lists this clone with a count of one. This chain links TRBV5-6 with TRBJ2-1; TRBD2 matches at 7 bases. V shed 0 bases, J shed 7 bases, and the junction held 10 bases outside the gene matches. Germline V CDR1 and CDR2: SGHDT, YYEEEE. The CDR3 length is 16 residues. Written as DNA, the CDR3 is TGTGCCAGCAGCTTGGCGGCTAGCGGTCTAGGGAATGAGCAGTTCTTC. It translates to CASSLAASGLGNEQFF.

On this clone itself: At one end, the junction sequence differs from germline, possibly due to a read error. The V and J genes are TRBV30 and TRBJ1-4, with TRBD1 identical over 12 bases. Looked up from germline, CDR1 is GTSNPN and CDR2 is SVGIG (reference sequence). CDR3 size: 15 residues. CDR3 sequence reads: CSWSRGQGALEKLFF. The CDR3 coding sequence is TGTTCCTGGAGCCGGGGACAGGGGGCGCTGGAAAAACTGTTTTTT.

V and J are TRBV29-1 and TRBJ2-7; D may be TRBD2 (6 bases). The length of the CDR3 is 16 residues. With 4 bases removed from V and 6 bases from J, the gap between germline ends came to 25 bases. Germline CDR1 is SQVTM and CDR2 is ANQGSEA. The CDR3 sequence is CSVVEDLAPEGPEQYF. The CDR3 coding sequence is TGCAGCGTTGTAGAAGATCTAGCGCCCGAGGGACCCGAGCAGTACTTC.

The chain employs TRBV4-3 and TRBJ1-5; no firm D call. CDR1 is LGHNA, CDR2 YSLEER, per germline. CDR3 size: 16 residues. V was clipped by 0 bases and J by 0 bases, with 9 bases between them. CDR3 residues: CASSQEREYSNQPQHF. CDR3 coding DNA: TGCGCCAGCAGCCAAGAGAGGGAATATAGCAATCAGCCCCAGCATTTT.

This chain joins TRBV2 and TRBJ2-1, with 16 bases matching TRBD2. J gave up 9 bases and V 4 bases, and 6 bases lay outside the gene matches. The CDR3 consists of 16 residues. Germline CDR1 reads SNHLY; CDR2 reads FYNNEI. The CDR3 reads CASSGGTSGRAGEQFF. DNA for the CDR3: TGTGCCAGCAGTGGAGGGACTAGCGGGAGGGCCGGTGAGCAGTTCTTC.

The chain joins TRBV5-6 to TRBJ1-2; 9 nucleotides line up with TRBD1. Germline V lookup: CDR1 SGHDT, CDR2 YYEEEE. Trimming removed 1 base from V and 0 bases from J; junction bases left unmatched: 7. The CDR3 sequence is 17 residues long. The CDR3 here is CASSLLLQGAANYGYTF. CDR3 sequence (DNA): TGTGCCAGCAGCTTGTTGCTACAGGGGGCCGCTAACTATGGCTACACCTTC.

The chain couples TRBV2 to TRBJ1-5; 7 bases fit TRBD1. V lost 5 bases and J lost 14; bases outside the gene matches: 15. Germline V lookup: CDR1 SNHLY, CDR2 FYNNEI. The CDR3 is 14 amino acids. The CDR3 protein is CASSPTGPHQREHF. Written as DNA, the CDR3 is TGTGCCAGCAGTCCGACAGGGCCTCATCAGCGCGAGCATTTT.

A single count supports this clone. The V call is TRBV7-2, the J call TRBJ2-7, with 8 bases identical to TRBD1. The germline gives CDR1 SGHTA, CDR2 FQGNSA. This CDR3 is 15 amino acids long. J was trimmed by 2 bases and V by 5 bases; bases with no gene match: 8. CDR3 nucleotide sequence: TGTGCCAGCAGCAGTCCGGGACAGGAAGCCTACGAGCAGTACTTC. It translates to CASSSPGQEAYEQYF.

This chain links TRBV4-1 with TRBJ2-7; a weak D match, TRBD1 (5 bases). Germline CDR1 and CDR2: MGHRA and YSYEKL. The CDR3 is made up of 15 amino acids. The V end lost 2 bases, the J end lost 0 bases, and 11 bases lay between the germline ends. The CDR3 loop reads CASSQSSGISYEQYF. CDR3 bases: TGCGCCAGCAGCCAATCATCAGGGATCTCCTACGAGCAGTACTTC.

V usage is TRBV4-3 and J usage is TRBJ1-2; D unresolved. The CDR3 length is 12 residues. Trimming cost V 1 base and J 10 bases, with 10 bases left between them. CDR1 is LGHNA and CDR2 is YSLEER in the germline V gene. The CDR3 bases are TGCGCCAGCAGCCAAGTTGCAGGTGTCTACACCTTC. It encodes CASSQVAGVYTF.